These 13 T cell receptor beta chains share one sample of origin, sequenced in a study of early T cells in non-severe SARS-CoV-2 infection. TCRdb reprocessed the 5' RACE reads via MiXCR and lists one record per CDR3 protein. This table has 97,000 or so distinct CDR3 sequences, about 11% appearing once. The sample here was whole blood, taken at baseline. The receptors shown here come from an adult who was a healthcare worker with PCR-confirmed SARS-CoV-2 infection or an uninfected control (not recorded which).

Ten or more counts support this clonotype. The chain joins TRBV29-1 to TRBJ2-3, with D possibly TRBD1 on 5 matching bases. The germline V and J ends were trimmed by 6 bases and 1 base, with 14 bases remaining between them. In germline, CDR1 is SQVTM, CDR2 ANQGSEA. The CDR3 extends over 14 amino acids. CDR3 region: CSVASGSRTDTQYF. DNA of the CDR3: TGCAGCGTCGCTTCAGGGTCTCGCACAGATACGCAGTATTTT.

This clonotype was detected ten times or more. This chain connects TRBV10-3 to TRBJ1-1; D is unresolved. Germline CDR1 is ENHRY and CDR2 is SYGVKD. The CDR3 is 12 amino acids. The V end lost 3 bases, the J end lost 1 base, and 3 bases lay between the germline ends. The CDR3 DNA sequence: TGTGCCATCAGTGAAACGAACACTGAAGCTTTCTTT. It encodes CAISETNTEAFF.

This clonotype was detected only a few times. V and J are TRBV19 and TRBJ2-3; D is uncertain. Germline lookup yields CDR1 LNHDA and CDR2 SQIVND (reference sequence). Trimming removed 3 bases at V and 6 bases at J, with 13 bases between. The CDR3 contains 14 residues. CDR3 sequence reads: CASSINRPGDTQYF. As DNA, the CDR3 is TGTGCCAGTAGTATCAACAGACCCGGGGATACGCAGTATTTT.

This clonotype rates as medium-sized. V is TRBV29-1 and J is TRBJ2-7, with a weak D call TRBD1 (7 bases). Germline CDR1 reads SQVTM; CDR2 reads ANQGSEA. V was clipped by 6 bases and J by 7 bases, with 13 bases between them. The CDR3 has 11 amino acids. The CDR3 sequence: CSVQGDLEQYF. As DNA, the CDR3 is TGCAGCGTCCAGGGGGACTTGGAGCAGTACTTC.

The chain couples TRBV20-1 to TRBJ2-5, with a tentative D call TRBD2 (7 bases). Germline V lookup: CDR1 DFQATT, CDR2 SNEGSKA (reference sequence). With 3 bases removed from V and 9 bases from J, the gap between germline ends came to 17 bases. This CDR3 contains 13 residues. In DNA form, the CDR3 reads TGCAGTGCTAGCGCCCCGGGGGAGGGGGCCCAGTACTTC. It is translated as CSASAPGEGAQYF.

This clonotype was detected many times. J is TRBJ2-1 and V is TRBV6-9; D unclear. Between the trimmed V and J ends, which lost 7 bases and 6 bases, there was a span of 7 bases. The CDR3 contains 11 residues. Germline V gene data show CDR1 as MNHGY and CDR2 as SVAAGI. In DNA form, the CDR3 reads TGTGCCAGCACGGGTCCCAATGAGCAGTTCTTC. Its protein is CASTGPNEQFF.

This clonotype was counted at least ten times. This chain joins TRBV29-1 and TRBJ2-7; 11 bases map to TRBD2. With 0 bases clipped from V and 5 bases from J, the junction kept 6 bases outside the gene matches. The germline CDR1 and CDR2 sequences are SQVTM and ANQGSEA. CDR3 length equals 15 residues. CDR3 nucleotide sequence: TGCAGCGTTGAAGATCTGGCTAGCGGGAGGAACGAGCAGTACTTC. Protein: CSVEDLASGRNEQYF.

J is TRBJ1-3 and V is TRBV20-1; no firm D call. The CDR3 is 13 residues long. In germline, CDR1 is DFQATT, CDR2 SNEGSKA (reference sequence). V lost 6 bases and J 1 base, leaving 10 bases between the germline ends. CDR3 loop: CSARRFSGNTIYF. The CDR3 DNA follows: TGCAGTGCCCGGCGGTTTTCTGGAAACACCATATATTTT.

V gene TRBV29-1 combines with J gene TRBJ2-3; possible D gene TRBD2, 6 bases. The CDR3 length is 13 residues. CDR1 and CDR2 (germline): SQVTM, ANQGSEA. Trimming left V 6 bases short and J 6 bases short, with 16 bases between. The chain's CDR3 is CSVPIPGSDTQYF. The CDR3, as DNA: TGCAGCGTCCCGATCCCCGGGAGCGATACGCAGTATTTT.

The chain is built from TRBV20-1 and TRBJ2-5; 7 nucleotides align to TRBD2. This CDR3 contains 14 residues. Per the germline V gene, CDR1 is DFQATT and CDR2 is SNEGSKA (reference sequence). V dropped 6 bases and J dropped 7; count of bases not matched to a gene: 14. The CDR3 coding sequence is TGCAGTGCCCCCCCGGTGGGGGGGTTGCGGACCCAGTACTTC. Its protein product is CSAPPVGGLRTQYF.

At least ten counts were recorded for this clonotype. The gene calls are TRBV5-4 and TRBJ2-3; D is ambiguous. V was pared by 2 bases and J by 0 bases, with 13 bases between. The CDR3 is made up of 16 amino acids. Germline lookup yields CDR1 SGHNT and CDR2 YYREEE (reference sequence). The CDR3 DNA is TGTGCCAGCAGCTTAGTGACAACATCTAGCACAGATACGCAGTATTTT. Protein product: CASSLVTTSSTDTQYF.

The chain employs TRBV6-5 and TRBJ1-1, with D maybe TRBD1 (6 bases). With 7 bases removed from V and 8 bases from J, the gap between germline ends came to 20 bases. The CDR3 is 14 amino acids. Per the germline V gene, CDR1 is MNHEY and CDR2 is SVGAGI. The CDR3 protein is CASTLTVGGREAFF. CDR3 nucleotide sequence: TGTGCCAGCACCTTGACCGTAGGGGGGAGAGAAGCTTTCTTT.

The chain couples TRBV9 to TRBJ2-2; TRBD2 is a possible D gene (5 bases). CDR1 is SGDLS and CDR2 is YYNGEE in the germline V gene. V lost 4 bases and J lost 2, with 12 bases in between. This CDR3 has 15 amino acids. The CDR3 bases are TGTGCCAGCAGCACCCAGACTACTAACACCGGGGAGCTGTTTTTT. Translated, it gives CASSTQTTNTGELFF.